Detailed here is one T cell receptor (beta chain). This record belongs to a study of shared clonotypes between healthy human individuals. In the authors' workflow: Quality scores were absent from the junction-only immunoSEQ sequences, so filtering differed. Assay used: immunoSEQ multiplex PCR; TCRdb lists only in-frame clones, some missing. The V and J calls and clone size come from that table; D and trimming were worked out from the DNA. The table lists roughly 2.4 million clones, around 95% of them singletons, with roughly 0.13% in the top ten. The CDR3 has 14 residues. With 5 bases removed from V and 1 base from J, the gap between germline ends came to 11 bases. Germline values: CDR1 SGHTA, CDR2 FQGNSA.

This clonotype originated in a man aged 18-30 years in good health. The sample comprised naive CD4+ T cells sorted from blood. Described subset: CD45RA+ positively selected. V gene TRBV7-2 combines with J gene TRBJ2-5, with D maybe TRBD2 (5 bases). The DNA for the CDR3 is TGTGCCAGCAGCCGCCCGGGGTCCCAAGAGACCCAGTACTTC. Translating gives CASSRPGSQETQYF.